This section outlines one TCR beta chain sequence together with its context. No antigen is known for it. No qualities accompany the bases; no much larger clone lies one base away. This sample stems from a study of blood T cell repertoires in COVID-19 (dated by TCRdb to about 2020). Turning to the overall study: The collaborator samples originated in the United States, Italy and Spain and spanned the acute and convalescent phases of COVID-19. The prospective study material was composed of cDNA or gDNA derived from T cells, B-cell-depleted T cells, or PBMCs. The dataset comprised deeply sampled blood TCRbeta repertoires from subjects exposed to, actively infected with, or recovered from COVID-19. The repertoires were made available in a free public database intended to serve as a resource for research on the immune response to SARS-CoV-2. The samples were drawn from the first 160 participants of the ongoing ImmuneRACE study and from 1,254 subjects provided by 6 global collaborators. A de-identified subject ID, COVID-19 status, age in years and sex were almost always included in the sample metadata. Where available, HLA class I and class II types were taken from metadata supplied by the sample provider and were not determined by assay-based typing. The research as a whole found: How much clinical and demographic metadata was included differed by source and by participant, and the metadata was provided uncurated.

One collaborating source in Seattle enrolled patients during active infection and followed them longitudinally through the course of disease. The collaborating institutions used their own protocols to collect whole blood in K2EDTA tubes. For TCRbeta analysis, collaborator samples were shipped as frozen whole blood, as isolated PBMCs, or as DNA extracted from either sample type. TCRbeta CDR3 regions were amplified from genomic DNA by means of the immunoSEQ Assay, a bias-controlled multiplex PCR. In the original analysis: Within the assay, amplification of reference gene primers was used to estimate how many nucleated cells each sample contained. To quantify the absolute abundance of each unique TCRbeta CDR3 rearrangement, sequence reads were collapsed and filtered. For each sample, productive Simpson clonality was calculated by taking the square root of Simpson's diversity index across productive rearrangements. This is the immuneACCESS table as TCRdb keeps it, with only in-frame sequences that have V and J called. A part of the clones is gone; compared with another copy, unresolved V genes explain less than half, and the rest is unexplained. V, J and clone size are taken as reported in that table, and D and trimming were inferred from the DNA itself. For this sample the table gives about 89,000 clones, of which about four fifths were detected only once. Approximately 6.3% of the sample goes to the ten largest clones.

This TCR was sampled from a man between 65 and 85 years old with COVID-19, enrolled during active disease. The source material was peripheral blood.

The nucleotide sequence is given as TGTGCCAGCAGCAAGACAGGGGGGAATGAAAAACTGTTTTTT. It is translated as CASSKTGGNEKLFF. The chain is encoded by TRBV5-4 joined to TRBJ1-4; 9 nucleotides in the junction match TRBD1. Reading from cysteine to phenylalanine, the CDR3 counts 14 amino acids. The retained sequence is limited to the CDR3, 42 bases, with the frame set at the first base. The germline V gene encodes CDR1 SGHNT and CDR2 YYREEE (reference sequence). Trimming leaves V shorter by 4 bases and J shorter by 5 bases, with the junction holding 3 bases beyond the gene matches.